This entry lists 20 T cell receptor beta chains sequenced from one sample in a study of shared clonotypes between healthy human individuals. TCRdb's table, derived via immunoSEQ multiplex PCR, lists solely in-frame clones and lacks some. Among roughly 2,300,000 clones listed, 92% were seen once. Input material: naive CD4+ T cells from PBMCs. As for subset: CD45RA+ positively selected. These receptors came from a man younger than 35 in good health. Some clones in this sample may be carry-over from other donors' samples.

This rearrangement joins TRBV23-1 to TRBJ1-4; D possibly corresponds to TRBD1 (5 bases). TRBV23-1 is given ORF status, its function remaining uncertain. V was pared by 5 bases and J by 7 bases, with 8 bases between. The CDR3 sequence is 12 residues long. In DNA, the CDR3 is TGCGCCAGCAGTGACAGAGGTGAAAAACTGTTTTTT. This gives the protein CASSDRGEKLFF.

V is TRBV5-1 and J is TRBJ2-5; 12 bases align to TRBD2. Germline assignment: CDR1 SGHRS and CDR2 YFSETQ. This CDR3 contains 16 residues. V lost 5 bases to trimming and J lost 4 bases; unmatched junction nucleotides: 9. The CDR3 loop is CASRPQLAGGRETQYF. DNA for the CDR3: TGCGCCAGCAGACCCCAGCTAGCGGGAGGGCGAGAGACCCAGTACTTC.

CDR3 protein: CASRQGQGAEAFF. Written as DNA, the CDR3 is TGTGCCAGCAGGCAAGGACAGGGGGCTGAAGCTTTCTTT. The chain joins TRBV7-9 to TRBJ1-1; 10 nucleotides line up with TRBD1. The CDR3 covers 13 residues. J was trimmed by 6 bases and V by 6 bases; bases with no gene match: 4. The germline V gene has CDR1 SEHNR and CDR2 FQNEAQ (reference sequence). Drawing the rest from reference TRBV7-9 and TRBJ1-1, the complete variable domain is DTGVSQNPRHKITKRGQNVTFRCDPISEHNRLYWYRQTLGQGPEFLTYFQNEAQLEKSRLLSDRFSAERPKGSFSTLEIQRTEQGDSAMYLCASRQGQGAEAFFGQGTRLTVV.

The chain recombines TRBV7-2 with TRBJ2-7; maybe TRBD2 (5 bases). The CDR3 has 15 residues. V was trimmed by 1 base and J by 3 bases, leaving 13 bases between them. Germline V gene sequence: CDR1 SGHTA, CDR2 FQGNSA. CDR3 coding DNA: TGTGCCAGCAGCTTAGATCGCGGGTCTATCTACGAGCAGTACTTC. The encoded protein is CASSLDRGSIYEQYF.

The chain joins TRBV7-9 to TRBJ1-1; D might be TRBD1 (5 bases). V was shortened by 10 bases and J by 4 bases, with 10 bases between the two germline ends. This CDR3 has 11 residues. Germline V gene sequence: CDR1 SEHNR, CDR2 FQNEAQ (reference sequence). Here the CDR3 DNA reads TGTGCCACCTCGGGGGGCACTGAAGCTTTCTTT. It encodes CATSGGTEAFF.

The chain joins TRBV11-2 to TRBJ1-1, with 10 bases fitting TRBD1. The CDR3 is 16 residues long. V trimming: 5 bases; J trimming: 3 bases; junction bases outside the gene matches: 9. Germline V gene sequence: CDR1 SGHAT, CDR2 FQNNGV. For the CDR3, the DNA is TGTGCCAGCAGCGAGACAGGGGGCGCGGGGGACACTGAAGCTTTCTTT. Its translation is CASSETGGAGDTEAFF.

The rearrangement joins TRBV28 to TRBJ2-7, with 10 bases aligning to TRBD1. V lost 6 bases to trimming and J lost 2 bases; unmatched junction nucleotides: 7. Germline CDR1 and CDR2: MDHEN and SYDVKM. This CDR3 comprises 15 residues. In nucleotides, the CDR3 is TGTGCCAGCAGCTATAGGGGGACAGGGGCCTACGAGCAGTACTTC. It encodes CASSYRGTGAYEQYF.

In DNA, the CDR3 is TGTGCCAGCAATAACTACAATGAGCAGTTCTTC. This sequence encodes CASNNYNEQFF. The V and J genes are TRBV7-9 and TRBJ2-1; the D is unclear. The CDR3 runs to 11 residues. The V gene lost 7 bases and the J gene lost 3 bases, with 4 bases spanning the gap. Germline-derived CDR1 and CDR2 are SEHNR and FQNEAQ (reference sequence).

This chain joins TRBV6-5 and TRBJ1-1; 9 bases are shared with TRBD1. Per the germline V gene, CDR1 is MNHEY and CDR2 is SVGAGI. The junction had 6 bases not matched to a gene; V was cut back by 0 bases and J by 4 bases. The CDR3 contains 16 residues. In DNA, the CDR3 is TGTGCCAGCAGTTACTCGGGGACAGGGTACCCCACTGAAGCTTTCTTT. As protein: CASSYSGTGYPTEAFF.

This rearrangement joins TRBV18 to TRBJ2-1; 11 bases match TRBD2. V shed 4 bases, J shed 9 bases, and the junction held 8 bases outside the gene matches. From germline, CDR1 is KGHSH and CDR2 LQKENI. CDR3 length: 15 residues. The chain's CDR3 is CASSLLAGGQSEQFF. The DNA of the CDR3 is TGTGCCAGCTCACTCTTAGCGGGAGGGCAGAGTGAGCAGTTCTTC.

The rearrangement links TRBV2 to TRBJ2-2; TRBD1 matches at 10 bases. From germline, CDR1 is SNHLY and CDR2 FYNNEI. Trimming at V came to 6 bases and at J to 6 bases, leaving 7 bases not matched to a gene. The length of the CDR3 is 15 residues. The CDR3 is CASRGQGINAGELFF. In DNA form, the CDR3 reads TGTGCCAGCAGGGGACAGGGGATTAACGCCGGGGAGCTGTTTTTT.

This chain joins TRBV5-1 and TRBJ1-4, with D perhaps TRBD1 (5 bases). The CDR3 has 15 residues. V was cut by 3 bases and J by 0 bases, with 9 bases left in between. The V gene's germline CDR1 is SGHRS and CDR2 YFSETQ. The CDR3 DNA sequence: TGCGCCAGCAGCTCCTGGACATCAACTAATGAAAAACTGTTTTTT. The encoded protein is CASSSWTSTNEKLFF.

The CDR3 DNA sequence: TGTGCCAGCTCAATAAGACTAGCGGGATTGAACACCGGGGAGCTGTTTTTT. Translation gives CASSIRLAGLNTGELFF. This chain links TRBV18 with TRBJ2-2; 11 positions agree with TRBD2. CDR1 and CDR2 from the germline V gene are KGHSH and LQKENI. This CDR3 has 17 residues. V shed 5 bases, J shed 1 base, and the junction held 6 bases outside the gene matches.

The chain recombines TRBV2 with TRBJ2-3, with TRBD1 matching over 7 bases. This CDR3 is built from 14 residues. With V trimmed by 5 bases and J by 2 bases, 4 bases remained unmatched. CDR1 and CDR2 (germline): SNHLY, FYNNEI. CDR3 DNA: TGTGCCAGCAGTACCGACAGGGCCACAGATACGCAGTATTTT. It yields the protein CASSTDRATDTQYF.

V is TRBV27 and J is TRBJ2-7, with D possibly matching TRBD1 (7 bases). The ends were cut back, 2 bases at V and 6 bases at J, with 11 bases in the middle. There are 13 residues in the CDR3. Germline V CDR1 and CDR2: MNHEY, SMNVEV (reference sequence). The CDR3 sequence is CASSLAGGGEQYF. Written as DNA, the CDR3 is TGTGCCAGCAGTTTAGCAGGGGGAGGCGAGCAGTACTTC.

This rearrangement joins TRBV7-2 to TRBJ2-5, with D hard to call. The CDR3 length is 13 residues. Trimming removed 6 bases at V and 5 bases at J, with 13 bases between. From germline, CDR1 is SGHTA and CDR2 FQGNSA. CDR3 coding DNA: TGTGCCAGCAGTGACCCGGTGCGGGAGACCCAGTACTTC. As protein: CASSDPVRETQYF.

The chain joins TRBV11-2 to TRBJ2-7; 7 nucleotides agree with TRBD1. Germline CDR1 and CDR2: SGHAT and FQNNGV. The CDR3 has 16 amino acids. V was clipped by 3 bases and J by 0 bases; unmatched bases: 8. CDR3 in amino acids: CASSFGRTGPSYEQYF. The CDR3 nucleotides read TGTGCCAGCAGCTTTGGCCGGACAGGCCCCTCCTACGAGCAGTACTTC. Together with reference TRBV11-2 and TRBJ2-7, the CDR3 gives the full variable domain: EAGVAQSPRYKIIEKRQSVAFWCNPISGHATLYWYQQILGQGPKLLIQFQNNGVVDDSQLPKDRFSAERLKGVDSTLKIQPAKLEDSAVYLCASSFGRTGPSYEQYFGPGTRLTVT.

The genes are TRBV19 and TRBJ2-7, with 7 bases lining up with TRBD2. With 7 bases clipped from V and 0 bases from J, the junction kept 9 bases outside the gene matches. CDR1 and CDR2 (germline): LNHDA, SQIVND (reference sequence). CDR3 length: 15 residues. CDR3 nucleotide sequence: TGTGCCAGTAAAGAGGCTAGCGGCCTCTCCTACGAGCAGTACTTC. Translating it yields CASKEASGLSYEQYF.

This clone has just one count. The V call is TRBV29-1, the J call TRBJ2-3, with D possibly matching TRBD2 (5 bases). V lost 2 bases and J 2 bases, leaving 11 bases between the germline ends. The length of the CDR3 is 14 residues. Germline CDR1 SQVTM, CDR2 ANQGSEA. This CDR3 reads CSVEKDFLTDTQYF. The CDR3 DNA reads TGCAGCGTTGAAAAGGACTTTCTCACAGATACGCAGTATTTT.

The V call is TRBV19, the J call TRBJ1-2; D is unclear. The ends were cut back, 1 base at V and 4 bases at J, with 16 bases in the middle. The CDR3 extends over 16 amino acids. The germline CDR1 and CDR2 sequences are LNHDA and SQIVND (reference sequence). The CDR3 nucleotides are TGTGCCAGTAGTATAGCCATAAGACCGGATCTCTATGGCTACACCTTC. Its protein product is CASSIAIRPDLYGYTF.